Included here is one T cell receptor (beta chain) sequence, with context. Trimming left V 6 bases short and J 5 bases short, with 13 bases between. CDR1 LNHDA and CDR2 SQIVND come from the germline V gene (reference sequence). This CDR3 region has 13 residues. It was with unique molecular identifiers that the TCRbeta library was prepared. From the PCR reads, TCRdb called clonotypes with MiXCR, one entry per CDR3 protein. This repertoire shows around 120,000 distinct CDR3 sequences, about 23% found once; its top ten account for 10%. The source of the sample is a study of T-cell reconstitution after alpha-beta-depleted transplantation in children.

The chain joins TRBV19 to TRBJ1-1; D remains unclear. This TCR derives from a male patient between 2 and 15 years old who had a stem cell transplant for chronic granulomatous disease, so the T cells may come from the graft donor. This specimen was PBMCs, mostly from graft donor cells, taken 180 days after TCRalphabeta/CD19-depleted stem cell transplant. This CDR3 reads CASSEGRHTEAFF. The CDR3 DNA sequence: TGTGCCAGTAGCGAGGGAAGGCATACTGAAGCTTTCTTT.